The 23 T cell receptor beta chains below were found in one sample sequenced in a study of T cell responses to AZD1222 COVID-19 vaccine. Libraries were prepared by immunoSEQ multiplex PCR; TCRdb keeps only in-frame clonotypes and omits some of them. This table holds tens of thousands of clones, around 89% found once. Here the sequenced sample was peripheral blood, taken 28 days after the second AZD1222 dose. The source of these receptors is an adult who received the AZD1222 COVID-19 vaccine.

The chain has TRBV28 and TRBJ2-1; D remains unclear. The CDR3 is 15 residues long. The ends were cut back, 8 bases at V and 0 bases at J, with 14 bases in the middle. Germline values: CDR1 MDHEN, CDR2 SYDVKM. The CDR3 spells CASAPLESSYNEQFF. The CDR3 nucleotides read TGTGCCAGCGCTCCCCTTGAAAGCTCCTACAATGAGCAGTTCTTC.

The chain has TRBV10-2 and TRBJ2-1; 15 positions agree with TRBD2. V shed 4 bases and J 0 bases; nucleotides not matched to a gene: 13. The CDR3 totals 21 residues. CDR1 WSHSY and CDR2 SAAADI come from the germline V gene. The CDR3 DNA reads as TGCGCCAGCAGTGGAGAGAGGGCCGGGACTAGCGGGAGGAGCTCCTACAATGAGCAGTTCTTC. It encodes CASSGERAGTSGRSSYNEQFF.

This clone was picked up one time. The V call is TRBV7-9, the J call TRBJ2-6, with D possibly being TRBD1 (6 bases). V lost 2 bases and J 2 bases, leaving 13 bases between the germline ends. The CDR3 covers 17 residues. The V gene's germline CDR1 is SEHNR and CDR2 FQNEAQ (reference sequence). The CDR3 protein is CASSLSRGLAGANVLTF. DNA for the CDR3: TGTGCCAGCAGCTTATCCAGGGGCTTGGCTGGGGCCAACGTCCTGACTTTC.

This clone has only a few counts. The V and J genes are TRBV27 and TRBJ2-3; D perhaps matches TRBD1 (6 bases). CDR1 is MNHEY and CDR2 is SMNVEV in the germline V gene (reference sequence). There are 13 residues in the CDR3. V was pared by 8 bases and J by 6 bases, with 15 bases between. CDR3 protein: CASGPGVGDTQYF. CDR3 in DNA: TGTGCCAGCGGACCAGGGGTTGGTGATACGCAGTATTTT.

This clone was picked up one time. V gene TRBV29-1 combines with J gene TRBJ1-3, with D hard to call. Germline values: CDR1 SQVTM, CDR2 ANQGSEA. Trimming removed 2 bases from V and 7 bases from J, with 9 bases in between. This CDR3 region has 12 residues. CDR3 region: CSVETPPNTIYF. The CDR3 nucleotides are TGCAGCGTTGAAACACCACCGAACACCATATATTTT. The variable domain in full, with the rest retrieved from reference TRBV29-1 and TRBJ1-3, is SAVISQKPSRDICQRGTSLTIQCQVDSQVTMMFWYRQQPGQSLTLIATANQGSEATYESGFVIDKFPISRPNLTFSTLTVSNMSPEDSSIYLCSVETPPNTIYFGEGSWLTVV.

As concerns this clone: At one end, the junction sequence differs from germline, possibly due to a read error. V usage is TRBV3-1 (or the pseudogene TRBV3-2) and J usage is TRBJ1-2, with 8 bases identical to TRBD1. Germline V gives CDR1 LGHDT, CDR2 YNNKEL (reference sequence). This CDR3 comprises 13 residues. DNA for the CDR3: TGTGCCAGCAGCTCCCGGACAGGGCAAGCTTGCGCCTTC. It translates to CASSSRTGQACAF.

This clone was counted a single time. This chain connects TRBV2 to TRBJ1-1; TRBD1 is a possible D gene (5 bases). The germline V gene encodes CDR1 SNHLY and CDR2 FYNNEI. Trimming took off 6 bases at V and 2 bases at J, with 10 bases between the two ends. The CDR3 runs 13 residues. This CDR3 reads CASSVDSNTEAFF. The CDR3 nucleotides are TGTGCCAGCAGCGTTGACAGCAACACTGAAGCTTTCTTT.

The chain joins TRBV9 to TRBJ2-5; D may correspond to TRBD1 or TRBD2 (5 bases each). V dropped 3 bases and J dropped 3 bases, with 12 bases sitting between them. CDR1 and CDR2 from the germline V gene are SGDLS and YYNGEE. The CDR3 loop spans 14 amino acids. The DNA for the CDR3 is TGTGCCAGCAGCGGTTTCGTGGGGGAAGAGACCCAGTACTTC. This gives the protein CASSGFVGEETQYF.

The CDR3 region has the DNA TGCGCCAGCAGCCAACCTAGCGGGAGGGGCGATGAGCAGTTCTTC. It yields the protein CASSQPSGRGDEQFF. The chain couples TRBV4-1 to TRBJ2-1; 12 bases are a match to TRBD2. CDR3 length equals 15 residues. V was clipped by 2 bases and J by 8 bases; unmatched bases: 4. From germline, CDR1 is MGHRA and CDR2 YSYEKL.

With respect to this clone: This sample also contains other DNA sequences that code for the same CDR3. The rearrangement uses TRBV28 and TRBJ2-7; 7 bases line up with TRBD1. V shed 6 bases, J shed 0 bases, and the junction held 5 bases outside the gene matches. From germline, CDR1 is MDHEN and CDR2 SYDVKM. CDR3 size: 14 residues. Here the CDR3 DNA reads TGTGCCAGCAGCCACAGGGGCCTCTCCTACGAGCAGTACTTC. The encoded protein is CASSHRGLSYEQYF. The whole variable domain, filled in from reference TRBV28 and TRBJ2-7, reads DVKVTQSSRYLVKRTGEKVFLECVQDMDHENMFWYRQDPGLGLRLIYFSYDVKMKEKGDIPEGYSVSREKKERFSLILESASTNQTSMYLCASSHRGLSYEQYFGPGTRLTVT.

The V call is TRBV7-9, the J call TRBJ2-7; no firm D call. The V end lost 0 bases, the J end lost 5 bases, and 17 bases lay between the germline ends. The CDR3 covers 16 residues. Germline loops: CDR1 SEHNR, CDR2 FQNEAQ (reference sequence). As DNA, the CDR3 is TGTGCCAGCAGCTTAGCATATAAAAAAGACACCCACGAGCAGTACTTC. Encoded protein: CASSLAYKKDTHEQYF.

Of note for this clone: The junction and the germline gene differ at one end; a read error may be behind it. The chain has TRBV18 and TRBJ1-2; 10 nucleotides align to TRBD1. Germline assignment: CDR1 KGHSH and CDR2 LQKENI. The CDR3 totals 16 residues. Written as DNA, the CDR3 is TGTGCCAGCTCTCCACTCGGGACAGGGGTTTCCTATGGCTACACCTTC. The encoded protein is CASSPLGTGVSYGYTF.

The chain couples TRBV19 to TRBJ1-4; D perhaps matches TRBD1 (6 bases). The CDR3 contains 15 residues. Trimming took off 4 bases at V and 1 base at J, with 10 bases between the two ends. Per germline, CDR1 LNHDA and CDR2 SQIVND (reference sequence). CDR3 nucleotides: TGTGCCAGTAGTACGACAGGCGGAACTAATGAAAAACTGTTTTTT. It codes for CASSTTGGTNEKLFF.

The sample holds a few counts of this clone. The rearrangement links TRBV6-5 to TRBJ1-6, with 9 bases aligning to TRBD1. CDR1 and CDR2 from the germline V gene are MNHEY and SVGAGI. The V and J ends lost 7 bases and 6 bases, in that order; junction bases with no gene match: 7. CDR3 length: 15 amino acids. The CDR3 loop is CASTVTGGSNSPLHF. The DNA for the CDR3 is TGTGCCAGCACCGTGACAGGGGGAAGTAATTCACCCCTCCACTTT.

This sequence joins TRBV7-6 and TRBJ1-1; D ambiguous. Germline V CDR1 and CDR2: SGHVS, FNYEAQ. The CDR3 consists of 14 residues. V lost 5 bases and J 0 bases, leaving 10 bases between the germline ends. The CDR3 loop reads CASSPPRVNTEAFF. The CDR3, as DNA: TGTGCCAGCAGCCCGCCAAGAGTGAACACTGAAGCTTTCTTT.

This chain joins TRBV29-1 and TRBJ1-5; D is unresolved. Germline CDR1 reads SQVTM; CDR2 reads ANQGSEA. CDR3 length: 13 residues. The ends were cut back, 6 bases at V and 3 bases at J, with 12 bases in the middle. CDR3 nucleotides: TGCAGCGTGATGGAGCACCTCAATCAGCCCCAGCATTTT. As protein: CSVMEHLNQPQHF.

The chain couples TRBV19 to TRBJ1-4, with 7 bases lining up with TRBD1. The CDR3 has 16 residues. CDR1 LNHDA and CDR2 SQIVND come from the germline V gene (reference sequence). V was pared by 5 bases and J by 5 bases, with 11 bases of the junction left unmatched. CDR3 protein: CASSPTPPGQNEKLFF. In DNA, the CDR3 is TGTGCCAGTAGTCCCACCCCCCCGGGACAGAATGAAAAACTGTTTTTT.

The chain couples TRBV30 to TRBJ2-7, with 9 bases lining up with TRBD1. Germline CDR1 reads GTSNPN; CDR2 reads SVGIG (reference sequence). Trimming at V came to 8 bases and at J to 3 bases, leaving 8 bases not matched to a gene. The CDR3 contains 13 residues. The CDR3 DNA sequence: TGTGCCCACGAGGGACAGGGTAACTACGAGCAGTACTTC. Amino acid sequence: CAHEGQGNYEQYF.

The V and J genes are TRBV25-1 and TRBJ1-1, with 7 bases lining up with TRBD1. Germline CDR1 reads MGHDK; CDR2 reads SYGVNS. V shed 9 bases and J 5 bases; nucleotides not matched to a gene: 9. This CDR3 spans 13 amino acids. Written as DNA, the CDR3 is TGTGCCAGTCGGAACAGGGGTCGGACTGAAGCTTTCTTT. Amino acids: CASRNRGRTEAFF.

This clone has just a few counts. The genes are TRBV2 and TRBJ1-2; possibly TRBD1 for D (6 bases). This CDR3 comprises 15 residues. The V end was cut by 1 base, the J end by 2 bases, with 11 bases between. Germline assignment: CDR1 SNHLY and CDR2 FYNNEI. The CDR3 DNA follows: TGTGCCAGCAGTGAAGAGAGGGGGTACAACTATGGCTACACCTTC. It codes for CASSEERGYNYGYTF.

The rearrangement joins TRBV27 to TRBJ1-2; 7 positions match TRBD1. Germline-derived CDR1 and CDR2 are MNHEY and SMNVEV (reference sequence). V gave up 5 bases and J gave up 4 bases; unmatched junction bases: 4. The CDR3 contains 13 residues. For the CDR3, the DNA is TGTGCCAGCAGTCCACGACAGGGCTATGGCTACACCTTC. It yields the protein CASSPRQGYGYTF.

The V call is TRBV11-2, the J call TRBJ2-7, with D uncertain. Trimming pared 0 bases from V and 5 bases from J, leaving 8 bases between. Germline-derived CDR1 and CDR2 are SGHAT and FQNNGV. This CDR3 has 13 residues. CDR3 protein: CASSLDRIDEQYF. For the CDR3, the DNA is TGTGCCAGCAGCTTAGACAGGATCGACGAGCAGTACTTC.

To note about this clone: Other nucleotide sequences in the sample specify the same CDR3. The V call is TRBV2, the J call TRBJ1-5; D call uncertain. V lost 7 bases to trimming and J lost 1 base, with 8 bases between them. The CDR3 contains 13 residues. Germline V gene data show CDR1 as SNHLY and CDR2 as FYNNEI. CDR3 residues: CASKGDSNQPQHF. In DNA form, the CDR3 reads TGTGCCAGCAAGGGAGACAGCAATCAGCCCCAGCATTTT.